This T cell receptor beta chain was obtained from a study of blood T cells in healthy people across ages. Study-wide results and caveats: Naive T cell percentage showed a strong correlation with the diversity of TCR beta.

Combining a sample-barcoded 5' primer with a J-beta primer mix, a second PCR ran for about 7 to 11 cycles. TCRdb re-called the 5' RACE reads through MiXCR, storing one row per CDR3 protein. The sample gives roughly 1,000,000 distinct CDR3 sequences, 20% to 25% of which show up once; around 0.7% is in the top ten. V was clipped by 3 bases and J by 4 bases; unmatched bases: 9. The CDR3 has 16 residues. Germline V gene lookup returns CDR1 SGHRS and CDR2 YFSETQ. Comments on this clonotype: Its antigen is unknown.

The data were also submitted as part of a second study, on T cells of mothers and their children. That work contributes: Samples were provided by three healthy Caucasian mothers and their six children. Input to cDNA synthesis comprised all extracted RNA, at a ratio of around 1.4 ug per 15 ul.

This TCR was recovered from a girl between 2 and 10 years old in good health. Sequences were obtained from blood. The chain links TRBV5-1 to TRBJ1-2; TRBD1 matches at 10 bases. CDR3 residues: CASSSGQGPISYGYTF. The CDR3 DNA follows: TGCGCCAGCAGCTCGGGACAGGGGCCAATTAGCTATGGCTACACCTTC. Variable domain in full (rest from reference TRBV5-1 and TRBJ1-2): KAGVTQTPRYLIKTRGQQVTLSCSPISGHRSVSWYQQTPGQGLQFLFEYFSETQRNKGNFPGRFSGRQFSNSRSEMNVSTLELGDSALYLCASSSGQGPISYGYTFGSGTRLTVV.